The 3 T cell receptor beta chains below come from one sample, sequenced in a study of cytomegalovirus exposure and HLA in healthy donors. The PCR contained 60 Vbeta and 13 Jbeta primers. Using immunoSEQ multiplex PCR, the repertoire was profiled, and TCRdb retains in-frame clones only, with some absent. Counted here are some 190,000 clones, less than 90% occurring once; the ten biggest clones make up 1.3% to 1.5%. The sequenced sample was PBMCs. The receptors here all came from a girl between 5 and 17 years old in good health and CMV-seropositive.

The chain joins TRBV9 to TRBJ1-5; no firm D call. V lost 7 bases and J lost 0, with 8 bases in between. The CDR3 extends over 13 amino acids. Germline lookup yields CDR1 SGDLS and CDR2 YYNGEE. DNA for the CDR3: TGTGCCAGCCCTGCCTATAGCAATCAGCCCCAGCATTTT. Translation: CASPAYSNQPQHF.

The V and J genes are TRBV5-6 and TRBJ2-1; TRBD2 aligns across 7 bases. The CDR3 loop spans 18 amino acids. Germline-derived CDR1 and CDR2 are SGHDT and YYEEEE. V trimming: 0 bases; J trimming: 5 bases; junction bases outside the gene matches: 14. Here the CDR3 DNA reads TGTGCCAGCAGCTTGGAAGGCGGTTGGGGGGGAACGGACAATGAGCAGTTCTTC. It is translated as CASSLEGGWGGTDNEQFF.

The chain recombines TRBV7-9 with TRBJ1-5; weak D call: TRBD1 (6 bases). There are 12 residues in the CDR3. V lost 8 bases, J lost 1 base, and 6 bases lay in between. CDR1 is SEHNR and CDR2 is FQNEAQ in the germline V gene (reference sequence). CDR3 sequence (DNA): TGTGCCAGCGGGACAAGCAATCAGCCCCAGCATTTT. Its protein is CASGTSNQPQHF.